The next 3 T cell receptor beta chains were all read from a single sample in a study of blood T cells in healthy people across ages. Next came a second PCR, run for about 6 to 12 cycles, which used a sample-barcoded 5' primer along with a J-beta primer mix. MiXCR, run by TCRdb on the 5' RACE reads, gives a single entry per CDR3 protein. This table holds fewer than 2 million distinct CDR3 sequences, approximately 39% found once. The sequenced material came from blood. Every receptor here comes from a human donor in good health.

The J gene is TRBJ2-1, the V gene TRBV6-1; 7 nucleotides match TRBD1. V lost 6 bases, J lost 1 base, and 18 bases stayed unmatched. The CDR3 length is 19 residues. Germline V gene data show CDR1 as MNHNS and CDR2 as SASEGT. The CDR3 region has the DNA TGTGCCAGCAGACAAATACAGGGGACCTGGAGCTGGTCCTACAATGAGCAGTTCTTC. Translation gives CASRQIQGTWSWSYNEQFF.

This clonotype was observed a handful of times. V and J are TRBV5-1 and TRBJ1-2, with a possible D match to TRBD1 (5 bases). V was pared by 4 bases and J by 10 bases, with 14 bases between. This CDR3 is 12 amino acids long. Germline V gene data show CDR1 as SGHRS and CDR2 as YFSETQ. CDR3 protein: CASSGEGFDYTF. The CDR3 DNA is TGCGCCAGCAGCGGTGAGGGGTTTGACTACACCTTC.

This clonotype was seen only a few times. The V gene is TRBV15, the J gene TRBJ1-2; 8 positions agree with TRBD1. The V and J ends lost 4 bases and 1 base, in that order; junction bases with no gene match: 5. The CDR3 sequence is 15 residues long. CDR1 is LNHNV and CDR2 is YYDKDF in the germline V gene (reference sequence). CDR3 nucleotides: TGTGCCACCAGCAAAGGACAGGGTGGTAACTATGGCTACACCTTC. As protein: CATSKGQGGNYGYTF.